This TCR beta chain was sequenced for a study of cytomegalovirus exposure and HLA in healthy donors. Findings and limits, study-wide: Versus the approximately 700-donor mean, an Asian-associated ancestry cluster reportedly showed fewer N-insertions in a later analysis. In vitro, a few CMV-associated chains proved specific for CMV antigens.

J was trimmed by 5 bases and V by 4 bases; bases with no gene match: 13. CDR3 length: 16 residues. The germline V gene has CDR1 LGHNA and CDR2 YNFKEQ. Primers: 60 Vbeta forward and 13 Jbeta reverse. Assay used: immunoSEQ multiplex PCR; TCRdb lists only in-frame clones, some missing. The data hold 130,000 or so clones, with over 70% observed a single time. On this clone: The antigen is not known.

The chain couples TRBV4-2 to TRBJ2-7, with 8 bases that match TRBD1. Sequencing input: PBMCs. The receptor was derived from a woman aged 40-49 years in good health and CMV-seropositive. Here the CDR3 reads CASSREGPGGLDEQYF. For the CDR3, the DNA is TGTGCCAGCAGCCGAGAGGGGCCAGGGGGCCTCGACGAGCAGTACTTC.